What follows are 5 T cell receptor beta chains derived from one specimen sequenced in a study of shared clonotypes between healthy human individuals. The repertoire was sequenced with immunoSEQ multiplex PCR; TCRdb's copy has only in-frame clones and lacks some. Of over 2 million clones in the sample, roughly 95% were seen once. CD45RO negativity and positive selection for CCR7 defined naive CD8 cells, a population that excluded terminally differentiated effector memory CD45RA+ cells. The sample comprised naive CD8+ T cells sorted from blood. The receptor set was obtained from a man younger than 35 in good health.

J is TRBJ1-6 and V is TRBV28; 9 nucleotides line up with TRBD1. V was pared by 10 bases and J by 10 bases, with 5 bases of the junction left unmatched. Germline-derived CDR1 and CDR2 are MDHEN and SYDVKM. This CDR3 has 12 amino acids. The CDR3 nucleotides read TGTGCCAACCGGGACAGGGCATCACCCCTCCACTTT. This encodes CANRDRASPLHF.

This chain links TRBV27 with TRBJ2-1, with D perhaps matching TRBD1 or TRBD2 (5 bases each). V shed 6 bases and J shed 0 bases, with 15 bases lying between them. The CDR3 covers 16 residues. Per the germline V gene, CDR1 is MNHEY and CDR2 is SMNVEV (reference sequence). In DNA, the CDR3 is TGTGCCAGCAGCCCGTCCCTGGGGGACTCCTACAATGAGCAGTTCTTC. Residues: CASSPSLGDSYNEQFF.

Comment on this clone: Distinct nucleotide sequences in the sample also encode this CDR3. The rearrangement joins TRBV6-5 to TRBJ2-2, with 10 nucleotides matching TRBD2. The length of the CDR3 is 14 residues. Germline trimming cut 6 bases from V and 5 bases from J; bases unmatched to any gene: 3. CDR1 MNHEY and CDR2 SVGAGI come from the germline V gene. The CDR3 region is CASSLAGATGELFF. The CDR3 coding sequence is TGTGCCAGCAGCCTAGCGGGGGCTACCGGGGAGCTGTTTTTT.

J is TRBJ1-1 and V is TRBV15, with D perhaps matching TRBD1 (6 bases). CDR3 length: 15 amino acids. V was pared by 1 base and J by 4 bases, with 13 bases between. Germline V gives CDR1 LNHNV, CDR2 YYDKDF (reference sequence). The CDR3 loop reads CATSRVGGDGTEAFF. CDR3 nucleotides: TGTGCCACCAGCAGAGTTGGGGGCGACGGCACTGAAGCTTTCTTT.

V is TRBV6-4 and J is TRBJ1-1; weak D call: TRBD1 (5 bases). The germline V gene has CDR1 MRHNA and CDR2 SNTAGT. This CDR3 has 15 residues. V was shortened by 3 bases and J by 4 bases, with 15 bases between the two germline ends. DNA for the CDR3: TGTGCCAGCAGTGAATGTAAGGGGTCGACCACTGAAGCTTTCTTT. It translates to CASSECKGSTTEAFF.